This is a list of T cell receptor beta chains from one sample in a study of T cell clusters in autoimmune cytopenias. Each CDR3 protein gets one entry in TCRdb, which reprocessed the multiplex PCR reads and gives no DNA. The table for this sample gives several thousand distinct CDR3 sequences. The material sequenced was peripheral blood. The receptor set was obtained from a human donor with an autoimmune cytopenia or autoimmune hepatitis (not recorded which). Each CDR3 is given with its conserved first and last residue. The order of the fields is V gene, clone size, J gene, CDR3 protein. Clone size is shown for a subset of rows, as once, few, many or a class of expanded clone.

v_call: TRBV12-3/TRBV12-4
clone_size: medium-sized
j_call: TRBJ1-5
cdr3_aa: CASSPGQGARYSNQPQHF

v_call: TRBV4-3
clone_size: -
j_call: TRBJ2-5
cdr3_aa: CASRAQGQRQETQYF

v_call: TRBV5-5
clone_size: medium-sized
j_call: TRBJ2-6
cdr3_aa: CASSPRSSGANVLTF

v_call: TRBV13
clone_size: medium-sized
j_call: TRBJ2-3
cdr3_aa: CASSPTTDTQYF

v_call: TRBV20-1
clone_size: -
j_call: TRBJ2-3
cdr3_aa: CSARPRVRGSTDTQYF

v_call: TRBV7-6
clone_size: medium-sized
j_call: TRBJ2-2
cdr3_aa: CASSPQGAGGELFF

v_call: TRBV6-2/TRBV6-3
clone_size: -
j_call: TRBJ2-7
cdr3_aa: CASSFSHYEQYF

v_call: TRBV6-1
clone_size: -
j_call: TRBJ2-7
cdr3_aa: CASSERTDHYEQYF

v_call: TRBV6-2/TRBV6-3
clone_size: medium-sized
j_call: TRBJ1-1
cdr3_aa: CASRDVLHTEAFF

v_call: TRBV19
clone_size: medium-sized
j_call: TRBJ2-1
cdr3_aa: CASSPLRGGYNEQFF

v_call: TRBV19
clone_size: medium-sized
j_call: TRBJ2-5
cdr3_aa: CASSIAHRNWGSTGTQYF

v_call: TRBV6-5
clone_size: -
j_call: TRBJ1-3
cdr3_aa: CASSYMGVFGNTIYF

v_call: TRBV5-4
clone_size: -
j_call: TRBJ2-3
cdr3_aa: CASSSRLAGSTDTQYF

v_call: TRBV5-5
clone_size: -
j_call: TRBJ1-1
cdr3_aa: CASSPGTGAEAFF

v_call: TRBV12-3/TRBV12-4
clone_size: medium-sized
j_call: TRBJ1-2
cdr3_aa: CASSPGQPYGYTF

v_call: TRBV7-6
clone_size: medium-sized
j_call: TRBJ2-2
cdr3_aa: CASTPGGTLNTGELFF

v_call: TRBV21-1
clone_size: -
j_call: TRBJ2-7
cdr3_aa: CASYVGSRREQYF

v_call: TRBV30
clone_size: medium-sized
j_call: TRBJ1-1
cdr3_aa: CAWSVSATEAFF

v_call: TRBV2
clone_size: -
j_call: TRBJ2-2
cdr3_aa: CASSHRDNTGELFF

v_call: TRBV7-2
clone_size: -
j_call: TRBJ1-2
cdr3_aa: CASSLGGENYGYTF

v_call: TRBV24-1
clone_size: -
j_call: TRBJ2-1
cdr3_aa: CATSDKHRGFAYNEQFF

v_call: TRBV19
clone_size: medium-sized
j_call: TRBJ2-1
cdr3_aa: CASSSQGGIDEQFF

v_call: TRBV19
clone_size: medium-sized
j_call: TRBJ2-7
cdr3_aa: CASSIDPGSRLQGETDEQYF

v_call: TRBV10-3
clone_size: -
j_call: TRBJ2-1
cdr3_aa: CAITGGGASYNEQFF

v_call: TRBV15
clone_size: medium-sized
j_call: TRBJ2-7
cdr3_aa: CATSRDRGAVQYF

v_call: TRBV5-6
clone_size: -
j_call: TRBJ1-5
cdr3_aa: CASSPTGDQPQHF

v_call: TRBV5-4
clone_size: -
j_call: TRBJ1-3
cdr3_aa: CASPEEGTSGNTIYF

v_call: TRBV6-4
clone_size: medium-sized
j_call: TRBJ2-2
cdr3_aa: CASSDRDTGELFF

v_call: TRBV6-2/TRBV6-3
clone_size: medium-sized
j_call: TRBJ2-7
cdr3_aa: CASSPHLPSYEQYF

v_call: TRBV11-1
clone_size: medium-sized
j_call: TRBJ2-1
cdr3_aa: CASTLTGVYNEQFF

v_call: TRBV18
clone_size: -
j_call: TRBJ2-7
cdr3_aa: CASSPKTEQYF

v_call: TRBV27
clone_size: -
j_call: TRBJ1-1
cdr3_aa: CASSLSQGQMNTEAFF

v_call: TRBV6-4
clone_size: -
j_call: TRBJ2-5
cdr3_aa: CASRSGTVYQETQYF

v_call: TRBV6-2/TRBV6-3
clone_size: medium-sized
j_call: TRBJ2-7
cdr3_aa: CASSRQSSYEQYF

v_call: TRBV18
clone_size: -
j_call: TRBJ1-1
cdr3_aa: CASSPLEGTEAFF

v_call: TRBV11-3
clone_size: -
j_call: TRBJ2-7
cdr3_aa: CASSLISGGGGEQYF